The entry below gives a single TCR beta chain sequence along with its context. Data came from immunoSEQ multiplex PCR; TCRdb stores just in-frame clones and leaves some out. Of 40,000 to 45,000 clones in the sample, about 85% were seen once. The CDR3 has 13 amino acids. V was clipped by 2 bases and J by 6 bases, with 10 bases between them. Germline V gene sequence: CDR1 SGDLS, CDR2 YYNGEE. The data were obtained in a study of OX40 agonist ivuxolimab in advanced cancers. The chain is built from TRBV9 and TRBJ2-3, with unresolved D. The TCR comes from an adult with an advanced solid tumor such as melanoma, head and neck, liver or kidney cancer. Here the sequenced sample was CD4+ or CD8+ T cells sorted from blood, taken in a trial of the OX40 agonist ivuxolimab. CDR3 DNA sequence: TGTGCCAGCAGCGTTCCTGGGTTCGATACGCAGTATTTT. As protein: CASSVPGFDTQYF. The full variable domain, in which reference TRBV9 and TRBJ2-3 provide the parts outside the CDR3, is DSGVTQTPKHLITATGQRVTLRCSPRSGDLSVYWYQQSLDQGLQFLIQYYNGEERAKGNILERFSAQQFPDLHSELNLSSLELGDSALYFCASSVPGFDTQYFGPGTRLTVL.